This entry concerns a single T cell receptor (beta chain). A read error may account for a junction end that differs from germline. Germline-derived CDR1 and CDR2 are MRHNA and SNTAGT. This CDR3 has 20 amino acids. The data originate from a study of blood T cell repertoires in COVID-19. The wider study: COVID-19 samples from acute and convalescent phases originated in the United States, Italy and Spain.

The protocol was immunoSEQ multiplex PCR, while the TCRdb copy is restricted to in-frame clones and leaves out a portion. The sample shows about 300,000 clones, 89% of them seen only once. The sample consisted of PBMCs or T cells enriched from blood (not recorded which). The origin of this receptor is a woman aged 45-60 years who had been exposed to COVID-19. The chain carries TRBV6-4 and TRBJ1-5; 10 bases agree with TRBD1. CDR3 bases: TGTGCTAGCAGATTCACTAGGACAGGGGGAATCAGGGTGGGCAATCAGCCCCAGCATTTT. This codes for CASRFTRTGGIRVGNQPQHF.